This is a list of T cell receptor beta chains from one sample in a study of blood T cell repertoires in COVID-19. The data were produced by immunoSEQ multiplex PCR, yet TCRdb's version contains in-frame clones alone and is incomplete. Among about 320,000 clones listed, over 90% were seen once. Sequencing was performed on PBMCs or T cells enriched from blood (not recorded which). Receptor source: a woman aged 25-40 years who had been exposed to COVID-19. Each CDR3 is given with its conserved first and last residue. Each record gives: J gene, V gene, D gene, clone size, CDR3 DNA, CDR3 protein. The D gene is left open where the match is weak. Clone size is stated in some rows and not others, as once, few, many or a class when expanded.

J gene: TRBJ1-1
V gene: TRBV9
D gene: NA
clone size: NA
CDR3 DNA: TGTGCCAGCAGCGTAGGCGGGGTACTGAACACTGAAGCTTTCTTT
CDR3 protein: CASSVGGVLNTEAFF

J gene: TRBJ2-7
V gene: TRBV3-1/TRBV3-2
D gene: TRBD2
clone size: NA
CDR3 DNA: TGTGCCAGCAGCCAAACTAGCGGGGATAGCGAGCAGTACTTC
CDR3 protein: CASSQTSGDSEQYF

J gene: TRBJ2-5
V gene: TRBV2
D gene: NA
clone size: NA
CDR3 DNA: TGTGCCAGCAATCCCCAACAAGAGACCCAGTACTTC
CDR3 protein: CASNPQQETQYF

J gene: TRBJ1-6
V gene: TRBV5-4
D gene: NA
clone size: NA
CDR3 DNA: TGTGCCAGCAGCTCCCGGCCGGAGGGAGATTCACCCCTCCACTTT
CDR3 protein: CASSSRPEGDSPLHF

J gene: TRBJ2-5
V gene: TRBV4-1
D gene: NA
clone size: NA
CDR3 DNA: TGCGCCAGCAGCCAAGGTACCTACGAGACCCAGTACTTC
CDR3 protein: CASSQGTYETQYF

J gene: TRBJ2-5
V gene: TRBV4-2
D gene: TRBD2
clone size: NA
CDR3 DNA: TGTGCCAGCAGCCAATCTAGCGGGGGGGCCCGTGAGACCCAGTACTTC
CDR3 protein: CASSQSSGGARETQYF

J gene: TRBJ2-7
V gene: TRBV19
D gene: TRBD1
clone size: NA
CDR3 DNA: TGTGCCAGTAGTGGGGGACAGGGCCTCTCCTACGAGCAGTACTTC
CDR3 protein: CASSGGQGLSYEQYF

J gene: TRBJ2-2
V gene: TRBV5-1
D gene: TRBD2
clone size: NA
CDR3 DNA: TGCGCCAGCAGCTTGGCTAGCGGGGTCACCGGGGAGCTGTTTTTT
CDR3 protein: CASSLASGVTGELFF

J gene: TRBJ2-6
V gene: TRBV4-1
D gene: TRBD2
clone size: NA
CDR3 DNA: TGCGCCAGCAGCCGGAGCGGGGCTGGGGCCAACGTCCTGACTTTC
CDR3 protein: CASSRSGAGANVLTF

J gene: TRBJ1-2
V gene: TRBV30
D gene: TRBD1
clone size: NA
CDR3 DNA: TGTGCCTGGAGTCTCCCGGGGACAGGGGACGGCTACACCTTC
CDR3 protein: CAWSLPGTGDGYTF

J gene: TRBJ2-1
V gene: TRBV11-2
D gene: TRBD2
clone size: NA
CDR3 DNA: TGTGCCAGCAGCTTACTCGGGGGGAATGAGCAGTTCTTC
CDR3 protein: CASSLLGGNEQFF

J gene: TRBJ1-2
V gene: TRBV11-2
D gene: TRBD1
clone size: NA
CDR3 DNA: TGTGCCAGCAGCCCAGGGACAGGGCCCTATGGCTACACCTTC
CDR3 protein: CASSPGTGPYGYTF

J gene: TRBJ1-2
V gene: TRBV5-6
D gene: TRBD1
clone size: NA
CDR3 DNA: TGTGCCAGCAGCTTGGAGGTTAGGACAGGGGGCGCGCATGGCTACACCTTC
CDR3 protein: CASSLEVRTGGAHGYTF

J gene: TRBJ1-1
V gene: TRBV4-1
D gene: NA
clone size: NA
CDR3 DNA: TGCGCCAGCAGCCAAGATGCAGGGTGGGGCACTGAAGCTTTCTTT
CDR3 protein: CASSQDAGWGTEAFF

J gene: TRBJ2-1
V gene: TRBV28
D gene: NA
clone size: NA
CDR3 DNA: TGTGCCGACTCGAGCTCCTACAATGAGCAGTTCTTC
CDR3 protein: CADSSSYNEQFF

J gene: TRBJ1-1
V gene: TRBV3-1/TRBV3-2
D gene: TRBD1
clone size: NA
CDR3 DNA: TGTGCCAGCAGCCAATATGACAGGGTTGAAGCTTTCTTT
CDR3 protein: CASSQYDRVEAFF

J gene: TRBJ1-6
V gene: TRBV30
D gene: TRBD1
clone size: NA
CDR3 DNA: TGTGCCTGGAGTACGGACAGGGTAGCTGGGCCCCTCCACTTT
CDR3 protein: CAWSTDRVAGPLHF

J gene: TRBJ2-7
V gene: TRBV29-1
D gene: NA
clone size: NA
CDR3 DNA: TGCAGCGTTGACGGAGGAGACTACGAGCAGTACTTC
CDR3 protein: CSVDGGDYEQYF

J gene: TRBJ2-7
V gene: TRBV19
D gene: TRBD1
clone size: NA
CDR3 DNA: TGTGCCAGTAGTATAGAGACAGGGGGCGAGCAGTACTTC
CDR3 protein: CASSIETGGEQYF

J gene: TRBJ1-5
V gene: TRBV7-3
D gene: NA
clone size: once
CDR3 DNA: TGTGCCAGCAGCCTCAGGTGGCAGCCCCAGCATTTT
CDR3 protein: CASSLRWQPQHF

J gene: TRBJ1-1
V gene: TRBV30
D gene: TRBD1
clone size: once
CDR3 DNA: TGTGCCTGGAGTAAAGGACAGGGAATCGCTGAAGCTTTCTTT
CDR3 protein: CAWSKGQGIAEAFF

J gene: TRBJ2-7
V gene: TRBV27
D gene: TRBD1
clone size: NA
CDR3 DNA: TGTGCCAGCAGTTCTCCGGGACAGCTATTCTACGAGCAGTACTTC
CDR3 protein: CASSSPGQLFYEQYF

J gene: TRBJ1-5
V gene: TRBV6-5
D gene: TRBD1
clone size: NA
CDR3 DNA: TGTGCCAGCAGTTACAAAGGGCAGGGGGGCCCGTCGGCCCAGCATTTT
CDR3 protein: CASSYKGQGGPSAQHF

J gene: TRBJ2-2
V gene: TRBV9
D gene: NA
clone size: NA
CDR3 DNA: TGTGCCAGCAGCTCCTCTCCAAGGCCCGAGGATGGGGAGCTGTTTTTT
CDR3 protein: CASSSSPRPEDGELFF

J gene: TRBJ1-2
V gene: TRBV10-3
D gene: NA
clone size: NA
CDR3 DNA: TGTGCCATCAGTGAGTCGCCAGGAAACTATGGCTACACCTTC
CDR3 protein: CAISESPGNYGYTF

J gene: TRBJ1-2
V gene: TRBV4-1
D gene: TRBD1
clone size: once
CDR3 DNA: TGCGCCAGCAGCCAAGGTGACAGGGGCAACTATGGCTACACCTTC
CDR3 protein: CASSQGDRGNYGYTF

J gene: TRBJ2-7
V gene: TRBV6-1
D gene: NA
clone size: NA
CDR3 DNA: TGTGCCAGCAGTGGTCACCCCCAAGGAGGACGGGGCGAGCAGTACTTC
CDR3 protein: CASSGHPQGGRGEQYF

J gene: TRBJ1-4
V gene: TRBV11-2
D gene: TRBD1
clone size: NA
CDR3 DNA: TGTGCCAGCAGCTTAAACCCCAGGGGGCGTCAGAATGAAAAACTGTTTTTT
CDR3 protein: CASSLNPRGRQNEKLFF

J gene: TRBJ2-7
V gene: TRBV7-8
D gene: TRBD1
clone size: NA
CDR3 DNA: TGTGCCAGCAGACCTCAGGGGGTTGGAGAGCAGTACTTC
CDR3 protein: CASRPQGVGEQYF

J gene: TRBJ1-1
V gene: TRBV12-5
D gene: TRBD1
clone size: NA
CDR3 DNA: TGTGCTAGTGGTTGGCGGACAGGCGAAGCTTTCTTT
CDR3 protein: CASGWRTGEAFF

J gene: TRBJ1-1
V gene: TRBV7-9
D gene: NA
clone size: NA
CDR3 DNA: TGTGCCAGCAGCGTGATCCCGATCAGGGCTGAAGCTTTCTTT
CDR3 protein: CASSVIPIRAEAFF

J gene: TRBJ1-2
V gene: TRBV19
D gene: TRBD1
clone size: NA
CDR3 DNA: TGTGCCAGTAGGGACAGGCGTACCATCTATGGCTACACCTTC
CDR3 protein: CASRDRRTIYGYTF